Below are 6 T cell receptor beta chains sequenced from a single sample in a study of long-term antiretroviral therapy in people with HIV. A v3.0 immunoSEQ assay was performed at survey level. Only in-frame clones appear in the TCRdb table, and some are missing; sequencing was by immunoSEQ multiplex PCR. The sample yields 14,000 or so clones, more than 65% seen once. The sequenced sample was unsorted PBMCs, obtained 0.4 years after starting antiretroviral therapy. These receptors were obtained from a man aged 25-40 years with HIV.

The rearrangement joins TRBV5-1 to TRBJ2-7; no clear D. The CDR3 runs 13 residues. CDR1 and CDR2 from the germline V gene are SGHRS and YFSETQ. Trimming stripped 2 bases from V and 3 bases from J, with 9 bases between. This CDR3 is CASSLDSFYEQYF. The CDR3 DNA reads TGCGCCAGCAGCTTAGACTCTTTCTACGAGCAGTACTTC.

The chain links TRBV28 to TRBJ1-3; D is ambiguous. The length of the CDR3 is 13 residues. V dropped 5 bases and J dropped 7 bases, with 12 bases sitting between them. Germline V gene lookup returns CDR1 MDHEN and CDR2 SYDVKM. CDR3 sequence (DNA): TGTGCCAGCAGTCGATCTGCCGGCAACACCATATATTTT. The encoded protein is CASSRSAGNTIYF. The whole variable domain, remainder taken from reference TRBV28 and TRBJ1-3, is DVKVTQSSRYLVKRTGEKVFLECVQDMDHENMFWYRQDPGLGLRLIYFSYDVKMKEKGDIPEGYSVSREKKERFSLILESASTNQTSMYLCASSRSAGNTIYFGEGSWLTVV.

The V gene is TRBV7-9, the J gene TRBJ2-7; D possibly uses TRBD1 or TRBD2 (6 bases each). This CDR3 contains 14 residues. The germline V gene has CDR1 SEHNR and CDR2 FQNEAQ (reference sequence). The V and J ends lost 6 bases and 7 bases respectively, with 19 bases between them. DNA of the CDR3: TGTGCCAGCAGTACTCCCGAGGAGGGGGGAGAGCAGTACTTC. As protein: CASSTPEEGGEQYF. Based on the CDR3 plus reference TRBV7-9 and TRBJ2-7, the full variable domain is DTGVSQNPRHKITKRGQNVTFRCDPISEHNRLYWYRQTLGQGPEFLTYFQNEAQLEKSRLLSDRFSAERPKGSFSTLEIQRTEQGDSAMYLCASSTPEEGGEQYFGPGTRLTVT.

J is TRBJ2-3 and V is TRBV30; 12 nucleotides line up with TRBD2. The CDR3 has 18 amino acids. Germline CDR1 is GTSNPN and CDR2 is SVGIG (reference sequence). V trimming: 0 bases; J trimming: 0 bases; junction bases outside the gene matches: 7. The chain's CDR3 is CAWSVRRTSGTSTDTQYF. In nucleotides, the CDR3 is TGTGCCTGGAGTGTACGGAGGACTAGCGGGACTAGCACAGATACGCAGTATTTT.

This chain uses TRBV4-2 with TRBJ1-2; 9 nucleotides line up with TRBD1. Germline V gene data show CDR1 as LGHNA and CDR2 as YNFKEQ. CDR3 length equals 15 residues. V was pared by 3 bases and J by 8 bases, with 10 bases of the junction left unmatched. CDR3 amino acids: CASSQEPGTGWGYTF. CDR3 nucleotides: TGTGCCAGCAGCCAGGAGCCCGGGACAGGGTGGGGCTACACCTTC.

The gene calls are TRBV7-6 and TRBJ2-7; the match to TRBD1 covers 12 bases. Per germline, CDR1 SGHVS and CDR2 FNYEAQ. CDR3 length: 14 residues. J lost 4 bases, V lost 7 bases, and 5 bases had no gene match. CDR3 in amino acids: CASKLGQGAYEQYF. The CDR3 nucleotides are TGTGCCAGCAAGTTGGGACAGGGGGCTTACGAGCAGTACTTC. The entire variable domain, with the rest obtained from reference TRBV7-6 and TRBJ2-7, is as follows: GAGVSQSPRYKVTKRGQDVALRCDPISGHVSLYWYRQALGQGPEFLTYFNYEAQQDKSGLPNDRFSAERPEGSISTLTIQRTEQRDSAMYRCASKLGQGAYEQYFGPGTRLTVT.